Listed below are T cell receptor beta chains from one sample, sequenced in a study of OX40 agonist ivuxolimab in advanced cancers. The data were produced by immunoSEQ multiplex PCR, yet TCRdb's version contains in-frame clones alone and is incomplete. The sample lists about 40,000 clones, about 91% occurring once. Sample: CD4+ or CD8+ T cells sorted from blood, taken in a trial of the OX40 agonist ivuxolimab. These receptors originate from an adult with an advanced solid tumor such as melanoma, head and neck, liver or kidney cancer. The CDR3 runs from the conserved cysteine through the conserved F or W. The order of the fields is V gene, clone size, J gene, CDR3 protein. Only some rows state a clone size, as once, few, many or a class for expanded clones.

>TRBV27|.|TRBJ1-2
CASRKGVGYTF
>TRBV28|.|TRBJ2-1
CASRQISARAEFF
>TRBV7-9|.|TRBJ2-1
CASILSGEGEQFF
>TRBV28|.|TRBJ1-5
CASSLWWQDSNQPQHF
>TRBV9|.|TRBJ2-5
CASSSWAGGRYQETQYF
>TRBV9|.|TRBJ2-1
CASSPGYNEQFF
>TRBV28|.|TRBJ2-7
CASKDGTGFYEQYF
>TRBV30|.|TRBJ2-5
CAWSVGLTQETQYF
>TRBV5-1|.|TRBJ2-1
CASSLGETEQFF
>TRBV18|.|TRBJ2-1
CASSFRAADEQFF
>TRBV4-1|.|TRBJ2-1
CASSQDPSSYNEQFF
>TRBV18|.|TRBJ2-1
CASSTGVSGIDEQFF
>TRBV6-5|.|TRBJ2-7
CASSYGTRAGEQYF
>TRBV6-5|.|TRBJ1-2
CASSYATQGAGYTF
>TRBV2|.|TRBJ2-7
CASSRVTQGREQYF
>TRBV19|.|TRBJ1-5
CATSDAQGQPQHF
>TRBV28|once|TRBJ2-1
CASSLDGGRDYNEQFF
>TRBV14|once|TRBJ2-7
CASSPRVRLAGDEQYF
>TRBV5-1|.|TRBJ2-3
CASSLEWITDTQYF
>TRBV7-8|.|TRBJ2-7
CASSLALSREQYF
>TRBV19|.|TRBJ2-1
CASIGREGNEQFF
>TRBV2|.|TRBJ2-7
CASKLAPTQYF
>TRBV23-1|.|TRBJ1-4
CASRITGQGNEKLFF
>TRBV28|.|TRBJ2-1
CASSLDRYNEQFF
>TRBV7-6|.|TRBJ1-1
CASSLGDRGTEAFF
>TRBV5-6|.|TRBJ2-1
CASSSRKGGASYNEQFF
>TRBV5-1|.|TRBJ1-2
CASLGEKGGYTF
>TRBV5-5|.|TRBJ1-3
CASSLNSVSGNTIYF
>TRBV2|.|.
CASSVGQGYEQYF
>TRBV7-3|once|TRBJ2-3
CASSSSGRDTQYF
>TRBV4-1|.|TRBJ2-7
CASSHPGVAYEQYF
>TRBV11-2|.|TRBJ2-7
CASTGLYEQYF
>TRBV5-6|.|TRBJ1-2
CASSLVGSSGYGYTF